These 18 T cell receptor beta chains share one sample of origin, sequenced in a study of T-cell memory formation after mild COVID-19. Each CDR3 protein gets one entry after TCRdb re-called the 5' RACE reads with MiXCR. The repertoire holds roughly 620,000 distinct CDR3 sequences, with 15% to 20% as singletons. Sequencing used PBMCs or a T cell subset sorted from them (not recorded which). The receptors were gathered from an adult woman who had mild COVID-19 (a few samples of this study predate the infection). Cell type and time point are not known.

The genes are TRBV5-1 and TRBJ2-3; TRBD2 aligns across 11 bases. This CDR3 has 17 residues. V was pared by 4 bases and J by 0 bases, with 7 bases of the junction left unmatched. Germline loops: CDR1 SGHRS, CDR2 YFSETQ. The CDR3 nucleotides are TGCGCCAGCAGCGCACGACTAGCGGGACAGAGCACAGATACGCAGTATTTT. Translation: CASSARLAGQSTDTQYF.

The chain combines TRBV12-3 or TRBV12-4 with TRBJ1-2; 7 bases are a match to TRBD1. The CDR3 has 12 residues. Trimming took 5 bases from V and 8 from J; bases not matched to a gene: 5. The DNA for the CDR3 is TGTGCCAGCAGTCAGACAGGGAGCGGCTACACCTTC. It translates to CASSQTGSGYTF.

This clonotype was recorded a few times. The V call is TRBV3-1, the J call TRBJ1-1; the D is unclear. The germline gives CDR1 LGHDT, CDR2 YNNKEL (reference sequence). This CDR3 has 17 amino acids. V was pared by 1 base and J by 5 bases, with 20 bases between. CDR3 amino acids: CASSQVSGAGRWTEAFF. The CDR3 DNA reads as TGTGCCAGCAGCCAAGTATCTGGTGCGGGCCGATGGACTGAAGCTTTCTTT. The full variable domain, with the rest looked up from reference TRBV3-1 and TRBJ1-1, is DTAVSQTPKYLVTQMGNDKSIKCEQNLGHDTMYWYKQDSKKFLKIMFSYNNKELIINETVPNRFSPKSPDKAHLNLHINSLELGDSAVYFCASSQVSGAGRWTEAFFGQGTRLTVV.

This clonotype was observed a few times. V is TRBV14 and J is TRBJ2-1; TRBD2 matches at 9 bases. This CDR3 comprises 15 residues. V was clipped by 3 bases and J by 6 bases; unmatched bases: 6. Germline V gives CDR1 SGHDN, CDR2 FVKESK. CDR3 bases: TGTGCCAGCAGCCACTTAAGCGGGGGGTTCAATGAGCAGTTCTTC. It is translated as CASSHLSGGFNEQFF.

There are many counts of this clonotype. The rearrangement links TRBV30 to TRBJ1-5; no reliable D call. Deletions cut 0 bases from V and 7 bases from J, with 16 bases between. The CDR3 is 15 amino acids. Germline CDR1 GTSNPN, CDR2 SVGIG (reference sequence). The CDR3 nucleotides are TGTGCCTGGAGTGTAAAACCGGCGTTTGCCCAGCCCCAGCATTTT. As protein: CAWSVKPAFAQPQHF. Full variable domain (rest looked up from reference TRBV30 and TRBJ1-5): SQTIHQWPATLVQPVGSPLSLECTVEGTSNPNLYWYRQAAGRGLQLLFYSVGIGQISSEVPQNLSASRPQDRQFILSSKKLLLSDSGFYLCAWSVKPAFAQPQHFGDGTRLSIL.

This clonotype occurred a few times. CDR3 nucleotides: TGCAGTGCTAGAGATGACAGGGCCGCTCGGTACGAGCAGTACTTC. Its translation: CSARDDRAARYEQYF. The V call is TRBV20-1, the J call TRBJ2-7, with 7 bases identical to TRBD1. CDR1 DFQATT and CDR2 SNEGSKA come from the germline V gene (reference sequence). The trim removed 0 bases at V and 4 bases at J, leaving 9 bases unmatched. The CDR3 sequence is 15 residues long.

This chain uses TRBV5-1 with TRBJ1-1; D may be TRBD1 (6 bases). CDR1 is SGHRS, CDR2 YFSETQ, per germline. V lost 0 bases, J lost 3 bases, and 12 bases lay in between. CDR3 length: 15 residues. In nucleotides, the CDR3 is TGCGCCAGCAGCTTGGCCACAGGGCTGGACACTGAAGCTTTCTTT. It yields the protein CASSLATGLDTEAFF.

J is TRBJ2-3 and V is TRBV2; maybe TRBD2 (5 bases). From germline, CDR1 is SNHLY and CDR2 FYNNEI. Trimming pared 7 bases from V and 2 bases from J, leaving 13 bases between. CDR3 length equals 14 residues. The CDR3 loop is CASKFGAVTDTQYF. The CDR3 DNA is TGTGCCAGCAAGTTCGGAGCGGTCACAGATACGCAGTATTTT.

The chain has TRBV5-6 and TRBJ2-1; D is ambiguous. V was pared by 0 bases and J by 10 bases, with 8 bases between. This CDR3 has 12 residues. Germline V CDR1 and CDR2: SGHDT, YYEEEE. The CDR3 sequence: CASSLVSVEQFF. Here the CDR3 DNA reads TGTGCCAGCAGCTTGGTGAGTGTCGAGCAGTTCTTC.

This chain links TRBV4-2 with TRBJ2-2; D not resolved. V was trimmed by 4 bases and J by 7 bases, leaving 10 bases between them. CDR3 size: 13 residues. Germline V gene sequence: CDR1 LGHNA, CDR2 YNFKEQ. CDR3 DNA: TGTGCCAGCAGCCCTGACGGTGACGGGGAGCTGTTTTTT. Its translation is CASSPDGDGELFF.

This clonotype showed up just a few times. The chain links TRBV10-3 to TRBJ1-1; tentatively, D is TRBD1 (5 bases). Germline values: CDR1 ENHRY, CDR2 SYGVKD. The CDR3 has 13 amino acids. Trimming took off 8 bases at V and 6 bases at J, with 16 bases between the two ends. The CDR3 coding sequence is TGTGCCATCGAGGGGCAGGGAGGCTCTGAAGCTTTCTTT. The encoded protein is CAIEGQGGSEAFF.

The rearrangement joins TRBV9 to TRBJ1-1; tentatively, D is TRBD1 (6 bases). The CDR3 covers 16 residues. Trimming took 4 bases from V and 0 from J, leaving 16 bases between them. Germline CDR1 reads SGDLS; CDR2 reads YYNGEE. The CDR3 region is CASSPRQDPLNTEAFF. In nucleotides, the CDR3 is TGTGCCAGCAGCCCGCGACAGGACCCCTTGAACACTGAAGCTTTCTTT.

This clonotype was picked up a small number of times. The rearrangement joins TRBV20-1 to TRBJ1-2; TRBD1 aligns across 7 bases. Germline CDR1 is DFQATT and CDR2 is SNEGSKA (reference sequence). This CDR3 contains 11 residues. V gave up 6 bases and J gave up 2 bases; unmatched junction bases: 0. The CDR3 bases are TGCAGTGCGACAGGGAACTATGGCTACACCTTC. The encoded protein is CSATGNYGYTF.

The V call is TRBV28, the J call TRBJ2-5; 9 nucleotides line up with TRBD2. CDR3 size: 15 residues. Per germline, CDR1 MDHEN and CDR2 SYDVKM. V trimming: 2 bases; J trimming: 5 bases; junction bases outside the gene matches: 6. CDR3 sequence reads: CASSLQLAGTETQYF. The CDR3 nucleotides are TGTGCCAGCAGTTTACAACTAGCGGGTACGGAGACCCAGTACTTC.

The chain couples TRBV29-1 to TRBJ2-1; 14 bases agree with TRBD2. Germline V CDR1 and CDR2: SQVTM, ANQGSEA. This CDR3 region has 14 residues. The V gene end was trimmed by 4 bases and the J gene end by 10 bases; junction bases not matched to a gene: 6. CDR3 in DNA: TGCAGCGTTGGACTAGCGGGGGGGCTCTGGGAGCAGTTCTTC. Translation: CSVGLAGGLWEQFF.

This clonotype was recorded a few times. The CDR3 DNA reads TGTGCCAGCAGCACCCCCGACGGAGTCTATGGCTACACCTTC. This codes for CASSTPDGVYGYTF. V and J are TRBV7-2 and TRBJ1-2; no reliable D call. Germline lookup yields CDR1 SGHTA and CDR2 FQGNSA. CDR3 length: 14 amino acids. V was trimmed by 5 bases and J by 4 bases, leaving 14 bases between them.

The sample holds a few counts of this clonotype. CDR3 bases: TGCAGTGCTTCACGGGACAGGGAGGGAATGGGGTATGGCTACACCTTC. As protein: CSASRDREGMGYGYTF. The chain carries TRBV20-1 and TRBJ1-2; TRBD1 aligns across 9 bases. From germline, CDR1 is DFQATT and CDR2 SNEGSKA (reference sequence). With 5 bases clipped from V and 5 bases from J, the junction kept 15 bases outside the gene matches. This CDR3 contains 16 residues.

In its sample, this clonotype was seen a few times. The genes are TRBV24-1 and TRBJ2-1; tentative D call: TRBD2 (5 bases). V was cut by 5 bases and J by 10 bases, with 20 bases left in between. There are 15 residues in the CDR3. CDR1 KGHDR and CDR2 SFDVKD come from the germline V gene. Written as DNA, the CDR3 is TGTGCCACCAGTGGTGGTCAAGTTCTCCCGGGGGAGCAGTTCTTC. This codes for CATSGGQVLPGEQFF.